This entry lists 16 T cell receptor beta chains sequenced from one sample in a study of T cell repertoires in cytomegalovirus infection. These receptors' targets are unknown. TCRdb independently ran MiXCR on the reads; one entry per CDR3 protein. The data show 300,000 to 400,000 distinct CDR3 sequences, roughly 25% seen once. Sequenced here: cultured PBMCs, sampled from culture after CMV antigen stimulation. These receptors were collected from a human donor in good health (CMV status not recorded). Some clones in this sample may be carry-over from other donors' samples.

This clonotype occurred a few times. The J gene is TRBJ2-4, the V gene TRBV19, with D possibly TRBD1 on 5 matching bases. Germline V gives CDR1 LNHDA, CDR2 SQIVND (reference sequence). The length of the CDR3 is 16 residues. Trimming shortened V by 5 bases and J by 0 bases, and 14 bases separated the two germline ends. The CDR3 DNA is TGTGCCAGTAGTCCCTTCCAGGGAATAGCCAAAAACATTCAGTACTTC. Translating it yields CASSPFQGIAKNIQYF.

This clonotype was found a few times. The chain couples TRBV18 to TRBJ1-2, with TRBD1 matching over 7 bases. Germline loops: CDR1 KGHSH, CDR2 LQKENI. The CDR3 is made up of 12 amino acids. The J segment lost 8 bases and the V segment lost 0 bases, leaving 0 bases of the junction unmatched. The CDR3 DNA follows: TGTGCCAGCTCACCACCGGACAGGGGCTACACCTTC. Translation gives CASSPPDRGYTF.

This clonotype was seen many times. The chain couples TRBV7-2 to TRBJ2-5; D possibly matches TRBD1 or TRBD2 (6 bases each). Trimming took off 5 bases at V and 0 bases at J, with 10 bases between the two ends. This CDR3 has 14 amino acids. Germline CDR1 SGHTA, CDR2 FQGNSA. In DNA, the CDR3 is TGTGCCAGCAGCGGCGGGACATACCAAGAGACCCAGTACTTC. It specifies CASSGGTYQETQYF.

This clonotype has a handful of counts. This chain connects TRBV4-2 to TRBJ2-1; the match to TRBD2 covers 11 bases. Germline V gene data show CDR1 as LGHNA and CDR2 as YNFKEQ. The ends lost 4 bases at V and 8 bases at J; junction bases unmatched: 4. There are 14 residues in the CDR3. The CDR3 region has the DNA TGTGCCAGCAGCCCCCGACTAGCGGGGTATGAGCAGTTCTTC. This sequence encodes CASSPRLAGYEQFF.

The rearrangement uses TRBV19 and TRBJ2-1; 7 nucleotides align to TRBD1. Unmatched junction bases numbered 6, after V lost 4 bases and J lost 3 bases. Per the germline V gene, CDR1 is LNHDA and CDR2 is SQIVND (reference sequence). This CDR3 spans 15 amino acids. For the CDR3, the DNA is TGTGCCAGTAGTACCCGGGACAGACACTACAATGAGCAGTTCTTC. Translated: CASSTRDRHYNEQFF.

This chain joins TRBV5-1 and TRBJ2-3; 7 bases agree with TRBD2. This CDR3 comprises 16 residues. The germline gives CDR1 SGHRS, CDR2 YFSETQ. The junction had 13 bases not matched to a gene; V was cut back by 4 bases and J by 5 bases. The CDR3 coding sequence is TGCGCCAGCAGCCGGGACCCCGGGACTACCCGAGATACGCAGTATTTT. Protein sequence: CASSRDPGTTRDTQYF. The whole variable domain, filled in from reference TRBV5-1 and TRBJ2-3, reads KAGVTQTPRYLIKTRGQQVTLSCSPISGHRSVSWYQQTPGQGLQFLFEYFSETQRNKGNFPGRFSGRQFSNSRSEMNVSTLELGDSALYLCASSRDPGTTRDTQYFGPGTRLTVL.

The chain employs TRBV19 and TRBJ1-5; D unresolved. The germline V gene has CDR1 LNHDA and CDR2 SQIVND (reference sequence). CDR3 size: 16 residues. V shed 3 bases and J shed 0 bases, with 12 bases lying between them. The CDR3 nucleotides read TGTGCCAGTAGTATTTCCGCAGGAGATAGCAATCAGCCCCAGCATTTT. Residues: CASSISAGDSNQPQHF.

CDR3 residues: CSARPGQGVETQYF. The CDR3, as DNA: TGCAGTGCTAGACCGGGACAGGGGGTAGAGACCCAGTACTTC. The chain uses TRBV20-1 and TRBJ2-5; the match to TRBD1 covers 11 bases. Germline V gene data show CDR1 as DFQATT and CDR2 as SNEGSKA (reference sequence). CDR3 length: 14 amino acids. The ends lost 2 bases at V and 4 bases at J; junction bases unmatched: 3.

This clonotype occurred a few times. CDR3 DNA sequence: TGCGCCAGCAGCCGGCGGGGACTAGGCGGCTACGAGCAGTACTTC. This gives the protein CASSRRGLGGYEQYF. The chain couples TRBV4-3 to TRBJ2-7; 8 nucleotides match TRBD2. The CDR3 is 15 residues long. The germline V gene has CDR1 LGHNA and CDR2 YSLEER. The trim removed 4 bases at V and 3 bases at J, leaving 8 bases unmatched.

In DNA, the CDR3 is TGTGCCACCCCGGACACCAACTCCTACAATGAGCAGTTCTTC. Translated: CATPDTNSYNEQFF. The chain has TRBV7-9 and TRBJ2-1, with D perhaps matching TRBD1 (5 bases). The V end was cut by 10 bases, the J end by 0 bases, with 13 bases between. In germline, CDR1 is SEHNR, CDR2 FQNEAQ (reference sequence). The CDR3 has 14 amino acids.

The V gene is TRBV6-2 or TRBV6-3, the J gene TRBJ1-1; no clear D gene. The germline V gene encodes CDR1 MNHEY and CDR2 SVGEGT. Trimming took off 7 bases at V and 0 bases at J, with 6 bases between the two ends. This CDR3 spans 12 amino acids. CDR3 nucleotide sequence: TGTGCCAGCATGGCGGTGAACACTGAAGCTTTCTTT. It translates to CASMAVNTEAFF.

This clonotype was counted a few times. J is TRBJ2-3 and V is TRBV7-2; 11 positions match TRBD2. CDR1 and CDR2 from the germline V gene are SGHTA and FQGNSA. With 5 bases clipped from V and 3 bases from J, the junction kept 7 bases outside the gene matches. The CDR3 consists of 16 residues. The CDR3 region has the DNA TGTGCCAGCAGCCGACCTACTAGCGGGAGTACAGATACGCAGTATTTT. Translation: CASSRPTSGSTDTQYF.

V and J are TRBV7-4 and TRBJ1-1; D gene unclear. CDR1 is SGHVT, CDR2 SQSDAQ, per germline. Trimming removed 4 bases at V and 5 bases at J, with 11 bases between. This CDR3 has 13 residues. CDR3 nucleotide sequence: TGTGCCAGCAGCTCTTTGGGATTTACTGAAGCTTTCTTT. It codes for CASSSLGFTEAFF.

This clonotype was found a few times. The CDR3 loop is CSASPSANEQFF. In DNA form, the CDR3 reads TGCAGTGCTAGCCCTAGTGCAAATGAGCAGTTCTTC. The chain links TRBV20-1 to TRBJ2-1; no clear D gene. Per germline, CDR1 DFQATT and CDR2 SNEGSKA (reference sequence). The ends were cut back, 3 bases at V and 7 bases at J, with 10 bases in the middle. This CDR3 region has 12 residues.

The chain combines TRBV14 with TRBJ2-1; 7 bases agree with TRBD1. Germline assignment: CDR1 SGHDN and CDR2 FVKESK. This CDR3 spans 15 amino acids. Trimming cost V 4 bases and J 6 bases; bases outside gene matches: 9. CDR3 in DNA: TGTGCCAGCAGCCCCCTCTACAGGGGTTCCAATGAGCAGTTCTTC. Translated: CASSPLYRGSNEQFF. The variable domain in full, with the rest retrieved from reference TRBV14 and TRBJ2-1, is EAGVTQFPSHSVIEKGQTVTLRCDPISGHDNLYWYRRVMGKEIKFLLHFVKESKQDESGMPNNRFLAERTGGTYSTLKVQPAELEDSGVYFCASSPLYRGSNEQFFGPGTRLTVL.

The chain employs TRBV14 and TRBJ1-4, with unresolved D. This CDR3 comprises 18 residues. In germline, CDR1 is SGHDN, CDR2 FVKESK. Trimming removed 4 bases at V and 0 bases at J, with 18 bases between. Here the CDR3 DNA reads TGTGCCAGCAGCCCGGGCCTAAGGTCGTTCGCAACTAATGAAAAACTGTTTTTT. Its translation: CASSPGLRSFATNEKLFF. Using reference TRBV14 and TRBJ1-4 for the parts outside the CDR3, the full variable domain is EAGVTQFPSHSVIEKGQTVTLRCDPISGHDNLYWYRRVMGKEIKFLLHFVKESKQDESGMPNNRFLAERTGGTYSTLKVQPAELEDSGVYFCASSPGLRSFATNEKLFFGSGTQLSVL.